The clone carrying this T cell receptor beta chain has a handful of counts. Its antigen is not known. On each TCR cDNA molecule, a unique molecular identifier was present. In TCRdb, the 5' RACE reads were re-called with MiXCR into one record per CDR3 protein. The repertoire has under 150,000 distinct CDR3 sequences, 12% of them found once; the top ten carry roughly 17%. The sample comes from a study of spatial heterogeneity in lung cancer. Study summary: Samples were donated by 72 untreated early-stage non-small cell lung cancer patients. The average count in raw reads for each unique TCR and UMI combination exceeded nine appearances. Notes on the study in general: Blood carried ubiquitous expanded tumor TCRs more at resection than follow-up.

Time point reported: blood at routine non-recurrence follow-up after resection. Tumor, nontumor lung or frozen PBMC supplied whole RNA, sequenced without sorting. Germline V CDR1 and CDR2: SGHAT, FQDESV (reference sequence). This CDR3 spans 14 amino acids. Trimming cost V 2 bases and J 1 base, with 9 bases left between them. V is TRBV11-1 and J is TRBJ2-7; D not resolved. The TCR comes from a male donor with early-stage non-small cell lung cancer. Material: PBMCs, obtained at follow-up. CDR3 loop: CASSLMAGSYEQYF. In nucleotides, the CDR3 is TGTGCCAGCAGCTTAATGGCAGGTTCCTACGAGCAGTACTTC.